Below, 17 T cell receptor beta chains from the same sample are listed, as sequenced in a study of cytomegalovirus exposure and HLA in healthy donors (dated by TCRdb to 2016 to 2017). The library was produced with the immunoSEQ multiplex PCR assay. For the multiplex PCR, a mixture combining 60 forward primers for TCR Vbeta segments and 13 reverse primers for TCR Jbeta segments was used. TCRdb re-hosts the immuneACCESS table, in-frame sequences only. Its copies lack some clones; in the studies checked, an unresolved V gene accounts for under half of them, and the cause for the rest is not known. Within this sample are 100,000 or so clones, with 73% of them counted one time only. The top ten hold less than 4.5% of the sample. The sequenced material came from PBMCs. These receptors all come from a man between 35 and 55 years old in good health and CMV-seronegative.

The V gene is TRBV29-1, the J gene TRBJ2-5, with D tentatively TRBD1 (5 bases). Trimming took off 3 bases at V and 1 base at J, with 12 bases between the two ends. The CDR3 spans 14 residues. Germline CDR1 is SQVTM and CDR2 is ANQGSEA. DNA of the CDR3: TGCAGCGTTGATATAGGGGAATCCCAAGAGACCCAGTACTTC. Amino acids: CSVDIGESQETQYF.

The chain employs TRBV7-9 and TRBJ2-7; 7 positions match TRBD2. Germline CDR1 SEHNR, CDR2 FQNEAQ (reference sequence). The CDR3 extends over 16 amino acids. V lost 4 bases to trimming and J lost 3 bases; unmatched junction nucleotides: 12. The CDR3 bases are TGTGCCAGCAGCTCTCCCGACGGAGGGAGGGGCTACGAGCAGTACTTC. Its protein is CASSSPDGGRGYEQYF.

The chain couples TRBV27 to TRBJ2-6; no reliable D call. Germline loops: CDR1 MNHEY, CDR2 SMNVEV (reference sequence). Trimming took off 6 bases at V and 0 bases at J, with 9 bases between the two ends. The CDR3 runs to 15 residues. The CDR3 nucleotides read TGTGCCAGCAGACCCCTCGGCTCTGGGGCCAACGTCCTGACTTTC. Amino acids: CASRPLGSGANVLTF.

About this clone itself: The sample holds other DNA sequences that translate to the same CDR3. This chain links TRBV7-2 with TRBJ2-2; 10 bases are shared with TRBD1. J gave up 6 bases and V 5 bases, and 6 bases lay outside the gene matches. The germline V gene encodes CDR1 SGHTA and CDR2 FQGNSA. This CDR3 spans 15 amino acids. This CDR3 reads CASSGGTGEPGELFF. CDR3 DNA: TGTGCCAGCAGCGGAGGGACAGGGGAACCCGGGGAGCTGTTTTTT. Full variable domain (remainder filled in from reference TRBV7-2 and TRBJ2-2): GAGVSQSPSNKVTEKGKDVELRCDPISGHTALYWYRQSLGQGLEFLIYFQGNSAPDKSGLPSDRFSAERTGGSVSTLTIQRTQQEDSAVYLCASSGGTGEPGELFFGEGSRLTVL.

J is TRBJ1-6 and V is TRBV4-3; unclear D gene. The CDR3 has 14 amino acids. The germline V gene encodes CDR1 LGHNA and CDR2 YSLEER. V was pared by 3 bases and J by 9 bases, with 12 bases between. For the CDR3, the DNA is TGCGCCAGCAGCCACCGTACCGTCGGTTCACCCCTCCACTTT. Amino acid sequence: CASSHRTVGSPLHF.

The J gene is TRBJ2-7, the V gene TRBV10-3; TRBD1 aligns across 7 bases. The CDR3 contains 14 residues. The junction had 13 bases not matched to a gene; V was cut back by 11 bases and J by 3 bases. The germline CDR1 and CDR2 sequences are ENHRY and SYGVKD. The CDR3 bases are TGTGCCGCCAAACCCGGGACAGAAATCTACGAGCAGTACTTC. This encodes CAAKPGTEIYEQYF.

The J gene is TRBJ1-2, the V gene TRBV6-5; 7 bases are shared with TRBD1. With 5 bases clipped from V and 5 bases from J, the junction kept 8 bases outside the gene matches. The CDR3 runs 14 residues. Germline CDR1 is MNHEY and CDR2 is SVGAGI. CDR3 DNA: TGTGCCAGCAGTAGGGGACAGTTGGGGTATGGCTACACCTTC. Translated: CASSRGQLGYGYTF.

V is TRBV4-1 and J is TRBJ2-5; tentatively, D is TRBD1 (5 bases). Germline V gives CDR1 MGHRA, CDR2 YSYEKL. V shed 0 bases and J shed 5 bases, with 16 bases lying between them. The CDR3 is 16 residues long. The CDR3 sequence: CASSQDNGHPRETQYF. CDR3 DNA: TGCGCCAGCAGCCAAGATAACGGACACCCCCGGGAGACCCAGTACTTC.

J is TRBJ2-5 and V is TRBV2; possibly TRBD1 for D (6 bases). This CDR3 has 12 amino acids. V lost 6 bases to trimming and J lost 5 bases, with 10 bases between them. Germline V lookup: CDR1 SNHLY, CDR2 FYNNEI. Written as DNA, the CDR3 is TGTGCCAGCAGGTGGGGGCGGGAGACCCAGTACTTC. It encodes CASRWGRETQYF.

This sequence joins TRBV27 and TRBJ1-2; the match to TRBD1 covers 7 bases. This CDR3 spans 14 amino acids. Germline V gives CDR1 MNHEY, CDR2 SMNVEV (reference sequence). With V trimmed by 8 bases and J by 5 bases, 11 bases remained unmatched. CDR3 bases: TGTGCCAGCTCCGGCCGGGACAGTCCTTATGGCTACACCTTC. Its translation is CASSGRDSPYGYTF.

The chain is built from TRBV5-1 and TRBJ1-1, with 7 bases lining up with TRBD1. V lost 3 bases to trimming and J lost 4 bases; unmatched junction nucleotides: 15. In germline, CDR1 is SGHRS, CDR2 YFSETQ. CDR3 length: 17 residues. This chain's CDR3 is CASSYGTANFGSTEAFF. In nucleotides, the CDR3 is TGCGCCAGCAGCTACGGGACAGCAAACTTCGGATCCACTGAAGCTTTCTTT.

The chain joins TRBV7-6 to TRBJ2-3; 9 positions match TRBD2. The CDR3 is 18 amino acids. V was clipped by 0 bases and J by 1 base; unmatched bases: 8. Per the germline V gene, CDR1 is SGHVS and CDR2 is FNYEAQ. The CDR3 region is CASSLAQGSSGGTDTQYF. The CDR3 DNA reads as TGTGCCAGCAGCTTAGCTCAAGGGTCTAGCGGGGGCACAGATACGCAGTATTTT.

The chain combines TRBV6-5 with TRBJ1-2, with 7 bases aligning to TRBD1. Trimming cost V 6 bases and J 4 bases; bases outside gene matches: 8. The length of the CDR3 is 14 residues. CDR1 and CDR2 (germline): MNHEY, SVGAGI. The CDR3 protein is CASRTGTALYGYTF. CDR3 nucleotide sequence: TGTGCCAGCAGGACCGGGACAGCACTCTATGGCTACACCTTC.

CDR3 residues: CASRGRVNQPQHF. The CDR3 nucleotides are TGTGCCAGTAGGGGGAGGGTTAATCAGCCCCAGCATTTT. The chain uses TRBV19 and TRBJ1-5; D is unclear. Germline CDR1 reads LNHDA; CDR2 reads SQIVND (reference sequence). V shed 6 bases and J shed 4 bases, with 10 bases lying between them. The CDR3 totals 13 residues.

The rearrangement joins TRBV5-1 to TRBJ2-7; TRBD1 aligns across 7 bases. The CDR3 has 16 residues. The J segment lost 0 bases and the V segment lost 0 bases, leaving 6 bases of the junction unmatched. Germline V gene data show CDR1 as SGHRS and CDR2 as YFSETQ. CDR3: CASSLAGTASSYEQYF. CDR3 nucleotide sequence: TGCGCCAGCAGCTTGGCCGGGACAGCTAGCTCCTACGAGCAGTACTTC.

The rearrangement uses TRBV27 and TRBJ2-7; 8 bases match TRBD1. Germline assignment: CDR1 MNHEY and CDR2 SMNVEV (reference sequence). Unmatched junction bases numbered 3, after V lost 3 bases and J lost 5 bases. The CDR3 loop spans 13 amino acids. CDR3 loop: CASSLAGGNEQYF. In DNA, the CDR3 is TGTGCCAGCAGTTTGGCAGGGGGCAACGAGCAGTACTTC.

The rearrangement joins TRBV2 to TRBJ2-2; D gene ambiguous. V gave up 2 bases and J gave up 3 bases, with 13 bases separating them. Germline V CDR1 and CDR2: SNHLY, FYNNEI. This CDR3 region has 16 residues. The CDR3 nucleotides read TGTGCCAGCAGTGAAAACAACCCCCCTCACACCGGGGAGCTGTTTTTT. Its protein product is CASSENNPPHTGELFF.